This T cell receptor beta chain came from a study of CD8 T cells in ankylosing spondylitis. Study-wide points: Ankylosing spondylitis blood appeared to be characterized by a TCR beta motif of 8 or 9 highly homologous variants.

CDR3 length: 17 amino acids. V was shortened by 2 bases and J by 4 bases, with 19 bases between the two germline ends. As regards this clonotype: Its antigen is still unknown.

TCRdb re-derived calls from the 5' RACE reads in MiXCR, one entry per CDR3 protein. The sample includes around 340,000 distinct CDR3 sequences, 20% of them seen just once. This chain links TRBV12-3 or TRBV12-4 with TRBJ2-3; D is perhaps TRBD1 or TRBD2 (6 bases each). This sequence was found in a male donor with ankylosing spondylitis or in good health (not recorded which). Sequences were obtained from blood, either unsorted or a sorted T cell fraction (not recorded which). CDR3 nucleotides: TGTGCCAGCAGTTTAAATCCGGGGGCGCGGGTGGCAGATACGCAGTATTTT. As protein: CASSLNPGARVADTQYF.